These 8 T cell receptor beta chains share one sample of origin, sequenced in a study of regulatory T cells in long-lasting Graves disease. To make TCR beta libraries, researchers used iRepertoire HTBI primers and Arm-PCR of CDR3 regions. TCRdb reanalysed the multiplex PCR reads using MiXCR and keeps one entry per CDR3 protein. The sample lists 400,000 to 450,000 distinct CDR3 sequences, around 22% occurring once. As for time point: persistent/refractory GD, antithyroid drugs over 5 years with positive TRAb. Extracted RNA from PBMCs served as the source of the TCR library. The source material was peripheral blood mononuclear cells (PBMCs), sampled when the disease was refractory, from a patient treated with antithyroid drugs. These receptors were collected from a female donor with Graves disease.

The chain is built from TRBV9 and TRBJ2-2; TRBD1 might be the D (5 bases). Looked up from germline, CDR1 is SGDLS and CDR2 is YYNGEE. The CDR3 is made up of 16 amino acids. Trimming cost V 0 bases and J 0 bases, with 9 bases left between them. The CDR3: CASSVGSRANTGELFF. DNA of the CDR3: TGTGCCAGCAGCGTAGGTTCCAGGGCGAACACCGGGGAGCTGTTTTTT.

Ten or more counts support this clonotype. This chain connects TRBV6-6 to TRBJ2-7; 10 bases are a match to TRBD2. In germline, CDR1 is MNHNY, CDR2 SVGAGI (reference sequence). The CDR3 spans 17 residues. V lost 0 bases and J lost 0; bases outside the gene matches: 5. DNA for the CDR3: TGTGCCAGCAGTTACTCGGTAGCGGGAGGCTTCTCCTACGAGCAGTACTTC. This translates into CASSYSVAGGFSYEQYF.

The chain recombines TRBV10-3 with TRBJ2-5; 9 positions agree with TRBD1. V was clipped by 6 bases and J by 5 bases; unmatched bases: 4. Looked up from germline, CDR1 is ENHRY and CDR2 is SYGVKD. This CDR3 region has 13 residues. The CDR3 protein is CAIRQGARETQYF. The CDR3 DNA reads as TGTGCCATCAGACAGGGGGCCCGGGAGACCCAGTACTTC.

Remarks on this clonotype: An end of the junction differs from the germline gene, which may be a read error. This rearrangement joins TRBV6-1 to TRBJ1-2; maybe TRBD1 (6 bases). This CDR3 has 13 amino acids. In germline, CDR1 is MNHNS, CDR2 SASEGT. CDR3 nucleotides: TGTGCCATCAGTGAGGGGGTCGACTATGGCTACACCTTC. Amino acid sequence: CAISEGVDYGYTF.

The CDR3 nucleotides are TGCGCCAGCGGAAGGCGGGGAAGTGCAGATACGCAGTATTTT. Protein product: CASGRRGSADTQYF. The rearrangement uses TRBV10-1 and TRBJ2-3; D is possibly TRBD2 (6 bases). The CDR3 is 14 amino acids. V lost 8 bases to trimming and J lost 4 bases, with 16 bases between them. Germline V gene data show CDR1 as WNHNN and CDR2 as SYGVQD (reference sequence).

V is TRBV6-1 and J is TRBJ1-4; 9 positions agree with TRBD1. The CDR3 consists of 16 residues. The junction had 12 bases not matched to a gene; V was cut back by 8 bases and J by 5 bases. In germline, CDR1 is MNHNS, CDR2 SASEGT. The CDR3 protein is CASGETPGQGNEKLFF. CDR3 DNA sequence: TGTGCCAGCGGCGAGACGCCGGGACAGGGAAATGAAAAACTGTTTTTT.

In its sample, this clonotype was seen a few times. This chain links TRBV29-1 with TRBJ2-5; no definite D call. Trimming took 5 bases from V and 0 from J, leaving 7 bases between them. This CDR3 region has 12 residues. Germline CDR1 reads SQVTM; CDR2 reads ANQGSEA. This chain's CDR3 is CSVYLDQETQYF. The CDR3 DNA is TGCAGCGTTTATCTGGACCAAGAGACCCAGTACTTC.

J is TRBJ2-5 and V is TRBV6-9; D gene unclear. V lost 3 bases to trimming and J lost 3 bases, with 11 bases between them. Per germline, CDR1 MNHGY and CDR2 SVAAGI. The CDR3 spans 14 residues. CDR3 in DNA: TGTGCCAGCAGTTACGGAACCTTAAAAGAGACCCAGTACTTC. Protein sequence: CASSYGTLKETQYF.